This T cell receptor beta chain is from a study of T cells after yellow fever vaccination. The study, taken as a whole, reports: Clonotypes appearing in both CD4 and CD8 compartments existed, and their share was small. Compared with primary, the secondary response was weaker and peaked at day 5, not 15.

Template-switching 5'RACE yielded the TCR cDNA; a universal primer site and UMIs were added in the process. Using its own MiXCR run on the 5' RACE reads, TCRdb lists one record per CDR3 protein. The data contain 500,000 to 650,000 distinct CDR3 sequences, approximately 13% of them singletons. The V gene end was trimmed by 5 bases and the J gene end by 5 bases; junction bases not matched to a gene: 4. Germline V lookup: CDR1 SGHDT, CDR2 YYEEEE. There are 14 residues in the CDR3. Details on this clonotype: What it recognizes is unknown.

The source of this sequence is a man in his thirties or forties who received the YFV17D yellow fever vaccine. Here the sequenced sample was PBMCs, taken on the day of the yellow fever booster vaccination. The chain recombines TRBV5-6 with TRBJ1-4; 9 bases align to TRBD1. DNA for the CDR3: TGTGCCAGCAGGCTGGACAGGGGAAATGAAAAACTGTTTTTT. It encodes CASRLDRGNEKLFF. The full variable domain, rest sourced from reference TRBV5-6 and TRBJ1-4, is DAGVTQSPTHLIKTRGQQVTLRCSPKSGHDTVSWYQQALGQGPQFIFQYYEEEERQRGNFPDRFSGHQFPNYSSELNVNALLLGDSALYLCASRLDRGNEKLFFGSGTQLSVL.